This T cell receptor beta chain was recovered during a study of CD8+CD57+ T cells in acquired aplastic anemia. Study information: Sorted cells (CD4+ and CD8+) yielded DNA amounts that averaged around 3.1 ug.

Profiles of TCR beta VDJ and CDR3 were generated from a genomic DNA template. Via MiXCR, TCRdb re-called the reads, giving one row per CDR3 protein. The sample holds more than 200,000 distinct CDR3 sequences, almost 50% seen once. Previously, flow cytometry had revealed CD8+CD57+ cell expansion in the patients chosen for sequencing. Patients had undergone no therapy by the time their blood was sampled. Findings and caveats of the study: Patients and controls turned out to have twenty-nine CD8+ CDR3 sequences in common. Controls did not differ significantly from patients in CD8+ Simpson's diversity.

CDR1 is SEHNR and CDR2 is FQNEAQ in the germline V gene (reference sequence). Between the trimmed V and J ends, which lost 3 bases and 3 bases, there was a span of 18 bases. This CDR3 region has 16 residues. Concerning this clonotype itself: The antigen is undetermined.

This sequence originates from a human donor with aplastic anemia. The J gene is TRBJ2-7, the V gene TRBV7-9; perhaps TRBD2 as D (6 bases). Material for sequencing was sorted CD4+, CD8+, or CD8+CD57+ T cells (not recorded which) from PBMCs. The CDR3: CASSLATTGVLYEQYF. CDR3 in DNA: TGTGCCAGCAGCTTGGCCACAACGGGAGTGCTCTACGAGCAGTACTTC.